This T cell receptor beta chain originates from a study of long-term antiretroviral therapy in people with HIV. Notes on the study in general: In HIV, the repertoires covered a tighter span of CDR3 lengths than in controls. With ART, diversity went up but was still lower than in transplant donor controls.

This CDR3 contains 16 residues. Deletions cut 5 bases from V and 4 bases from J, with 18 bases between. CDR1 and CDR2 (germline): SGHVS, FQNEAQ. Comment on this clone: The antigen is undetermined.

Run at survey level, the immunoSEQ assay was version v3.0. Some clones are missing from TCRdb's copy, which holds only in-frame ones; the method was immunoSEQ multiplex PCR. There are approximately 35,000 clones in the sample; over 70% occur only once, and roughly 8.2% lies in the top ten. The TCR originated in a woman between 50 and 59 years old with HIV. The chain uses TRBV7-8 and TRBJ1-3, with D perhaps TRBD1 (6 bases). The specimen was unsorted PBMCs, collected 3.1 years after starting antiretroviral therapy. CDR3 loop: CASSVNRVISGNTIYF. CDR3 bases: TGTGCCAGCAGCGTTAACAGGGTAATTTCGGGAAACACCATATATTTT.